This T cell receptor beta chain was documented in a study of blood T cell repertoires in COVID-19. Study overall: The United States, Italy and Spain supplied acute and convalescent COVID-19 samples.

Original methodology: By means of reference gene primer amplification, nucleated cell counts were estimated. Produced via immunoSEQ multiplex PCR; TCRdb's table is partial and in-frame only. The V and J calls and clone size are taken from that table; D and trimming were inferred from the DNA. The table records 400,000 or so clones, roughly nine tenths of them present only once. Participants reported their clinical history, and cohort assignment relied on those reports. Resolution of symptoms, clearance, or two negative PCRs was present in recovered Cohort 3 donors. The CDR3 consists of 17 residues. Germline values: CDR1 SGHTA, CDR2 FQGNSA. With 1 base clipped from V and 0 bases from J, the junction kept 9 bases outside the gene matches.

The receptor comes from a man in his thirties or forties who had recovered from COVID-19. The genes are TRBV7-2 and TRBJ2-7; 7 bases line up with TRBD2. Sequencing used PBMCs or T cells enriched from blood (not recorded which). The CDR3 DNA reads TGTGCCAGCAGCTTAGATGCGAGCGGGACGCCCTCCTACGAGCAGTACTTC. It translates to CASSLDASGTPSYEQYF.